This TCR beta chain was profiled in a study of identical twins. Worth noting for this clonotype: Its antigen is still unknown.

Whole-study findings and limits: Instead of following the same donors, the conclusions were based on cross-sectional statistical analysis. The more abundant beta clonotypes in cord blood had fewer insertions, and memory repertoires did not show this.

Template switching introduced a universal primer site, and the cDNA bore unique molecular identifiers. TCRdb redid the calling of the 5' RACE reads with MiXCR, one entry per CDR3 protein. The data show about 200,000 distinct CDR3 sequences, less than 10% seen once. Sequenced material: memory (CD45RO+) T cells sorted from blood. The sequence was collected from a woman aged 18-29 years in good health.

This CDR3 reads CASSRTATLGTSGTFQETQYF. The CDR3 nucleotides read TGTGCCAGCAGTCGGACAGCGACGCTAGGGACTAGCGGAACATTCCAAGAGACCCAGTACTTC. The chain carries TRBV2 and TRBJ2-5; 11 nucleotides align to TRBD2. CDR3 length equals 21 residues. The ends lost 5 bases at V and 1 base at J; junction bases unmatched: 21. The germline gives CDR1 SNHLY, CDR2 FYNNEI.